A selection of T cell receptor beta chains follows, all from one sample in a study of cytomegalovirus exposure and HLA in healthy donors. Only in-frame clones appear in the TCRdb table, and some are missing; sequencing was by immunoSEQ multiplex PCR. The sample yields 110,000 or so clones, roughly 80% seen once. The sample comprised PBMCs. These receptors all come from a man aged 50-59 years in good health and CMV-seropositive. Each CDR3 is given with its conserved first and last residue.

j_gene: TRBJ2-3
len: 16
v_gene: TRBV6-5
CDR3aa: CASSYGLAKSTDTQYF

j_gene: TRBJ1-6
len: 13
v_gene: TRBV6-5
CDR3aa: CASSYRTGSPLHF

j_gene: TRBJ1-1
len: 15
v_gene: TRBV7-2
CDR3aa: CASSLRTVRNTEAFF

j_gene: TRBJ2-3
len: 13
v_gene: TRBV6-1
CDR3aa: CASGRAESDTQYF

j_gene: TRBJ2-7
len: 15
v_gene: TRBV7-8
CDR3aa: CASSYGTSGLYEQYF

j_gene: TRBJ2-5
len: 14
v_gene: TRBV5-6
CDR3aa: CASSLWPRQETQYF

j_gene: TRBJ2-7
len: 14
v_gene: TRBV5-4
CDR3aa: CASSSRQGRDEQYF

j_gene: TRBJ2-7
len: 17
v_gene: TRBV27
CDR3aa: CASSLSGAGMITYEQYF

j_gene: TRBJ1-2
len: 15
v_gene: TRBV28
CDR3aa: CASSGTGRGGYGYTF

j_gene: TRBJ1-5
len: 13
v_gene: TRBV2
CDR3aa: CASRATGGQPQHF

j_gene: TRBJ2-1
len: 16
v_gene: TRBV2
CDR3aa: CASTLLAGGSYNEQFF

j_gene: TRBJ2-7
len: 15
v_gene: TRBV14
CDR3aa: CASSQAQVRSYEQYF

j_gene: TRBJ1-2
len: 14
v_gene: TRBV6-1
CDR3aa: CASSVGQQGSGYTF

j_gene: TRBJ1-1
len: 15
v_gene: TRBV28
CDR3aa: CASTSIGGENTEAFF

j_gene: TRBJ2-1
len: 14
v_gene: TRBV10-2
CDR3aa: CATLLAGGYNEQFF

j_gene: TRBJ2-1
len: 14
v_gene: TRBV19
CDR3aa: CASSPGQNYNEQFF

j_gene: TRBJ2-2
len: 14
v_gene: TRBV5-1
CDR3aa: CASSLLRVTGELFF

j_gene: TRBJ2-7
len: 12
v_gene: TRBV10-2
CDR3aa: CASGTGENEQYF

j_gene: TRBJ1-1
len: 13
v_gene: TRBV19
CDR3aa: CASSMGGESRAFF

j_gene: TRBJ2-1
len: 14
v_gene: TRBV18
CDR3aa: CASSPQRGGDEQFF

j_gene: TRBJ1-5
len: 15
v_gene: TRBV28
CDR3aa: CASSGGGAADQPQHF

j_gene: TRBJ2-1
len: 14
v_gene: TRBV2
CDR3aa: CASSPGLVHNEQFF

j_gene: TRBJ1-3
len: 14
v_gene: TRBV7-2
CDR3aa: CASSPGYSGNTIYF

j_gene: TRBJ2-1
len: 17
v_gene: TRBV7-2
CDR3aa: CASSFKAGGYSYNEQFF

j_gene: TRBJ1-4
len: 15
v_gene: TRBV6-6
CDR3aa: CASRGQETTNEKLFF

j_gene: TRBJ1-1
len: 18
v_gene: TRBV5-8
CDR3aa: CASSDASWVKYRGTEAFF

j_gene: TRBJ2-7
len: 15
v_gene: TRBV2
CDR3aa: CASSEAARGYVWGNF

j_gene: TRBJ1-2
len: 15
v_gene: TRBV6-5
CDR3aa: CASSYGGASNYGYTF

j_gene: TRBJ2-7
len: 15
v_gene: TRBV6-1
CDR3aa: CASNLAGVNSYEQYF

j_gene: TRBJ1-3
len: 16
v_gene: TRBV28
CDR3aa: CASSGAGTGGGNTIYF

j_gene: TRBJ2-1
len: 15
v_gene: TRBV2
CDR3aa: CASANHRGVYNEQFF

j_gene: TRBJ1-4
len: 11
v_gene: TRBV28
CDR3aa: CASSVPEKLFF

j_gene: TRBJ1-3
len: 16
v_gene: TRBV9
CDR3aa: CASSHNTRGLGNTIYF

j_gene: TRBJ2-1
len: 14
v_gene: TRBV30
CDR3aa: CAWSLAGVFGEQFF

j_gene: TRBJ1-1
len: 17
v_gene: TRBV6-1
CDR3aa: CASSEEGDLAVNTEAFF

j_gene: TRBJ2-2
len: 16
v_gene: TRBV4-1
CDR3aa: CASSQDRVGTGGELFF

j_gene: TRBJ2-1
len: 13
v_gene: TRBV7-3
CDR3aa: CASSPLRDTEQFF

j_gene: TRBJ2-3
len: 18
v_gene: TRBV15
CDR3aa: CATSRSKKGAEGTDTQYF

j_gene: TRBJ1-3
len: 12
v_gene: TRBV11-3
CDR3aa: CASSFSGNTIYF

j_gene: TRBJ1-5
len: 16
v_gene: TRBV28
CDR3aa: CASSLGQGINNQPQHF

j_gene: TRBJ2-7
len: 14
v_gene: TRBV30
CDR3aa: CAWNRDRGSYEQYF

j_gene: TRBJ2-1
len: 14
v_gene: TRBV7-2
CDR3aa: CASSSGLAGDKQFF

j_gene: TRBJ2-3
len: 12
v_gene: TRBV7-2
CDR3aa: CASSPSGNTQYF

j_gene: TRBJ2-3
len: 16
v_gene: TRBV4-1
CDR3aa: CASSQKRADLTDTQYF

j_gene: TRBJ1-2
len: 11
v_gene: TRBV5-1
CDR3aa: CASGRDYGYTF

j_gene: TRBJ2-1
len: 17
v_gene: TRBV7-8
CDR3aa: CASSLAGTGSSYNEQFF

j_gene: TRBJ1-4
len: 12
v_gene: TRBV19
CDR3aa: CASSFRTEKLFF

j_gene: TRBJ2-3
len: 17
v_gene: TRBV10-3
CDR3aa: CAISEIGSGLGTDTQYF

j_gene: TRBJ1-1
len: 15
v_gene: TRBV5-1
CDR3aa: CASRVPGQGDTEAFF

j_gene: TRBJ1-5
len: 16
v_gene: TRBV7-9
CDR3aa: CASSLGEERNNQPQHF

j_gene: TRBJ1-2
len: 13
v_gene: TRBV6-1
CDR3aa: CASSVSGGYGYTF

j_gene: TRBJ2-2
len: 15
v_gene: TRBV5-1
CDR3aa: CASSQRGGGDGELFF

j_gene: TRBJ1-4
len: 14
v_gene: TRBV6-4
CDR3aa: CASTRGGRLGKLFF

j_gene: TRBJ2-2
len: 14
v_gene: TRBV30
CDR3aa: CALGDRGYAGELFF

j_gene: TRBJ1-5
len: 17
v_gene: TRBV28
CDR3aa: CASQGAGKQYSNQPQHF

j_gene: TRBJ1-2
len: 15
v_gene: TRBV5-4
CDR3aa: CASSGGQPAFYGYTF

j_gene: TRBJ1-2
len: 11
v_gene: TRBV6-5
CDR3aa: CASSWSGGYTF